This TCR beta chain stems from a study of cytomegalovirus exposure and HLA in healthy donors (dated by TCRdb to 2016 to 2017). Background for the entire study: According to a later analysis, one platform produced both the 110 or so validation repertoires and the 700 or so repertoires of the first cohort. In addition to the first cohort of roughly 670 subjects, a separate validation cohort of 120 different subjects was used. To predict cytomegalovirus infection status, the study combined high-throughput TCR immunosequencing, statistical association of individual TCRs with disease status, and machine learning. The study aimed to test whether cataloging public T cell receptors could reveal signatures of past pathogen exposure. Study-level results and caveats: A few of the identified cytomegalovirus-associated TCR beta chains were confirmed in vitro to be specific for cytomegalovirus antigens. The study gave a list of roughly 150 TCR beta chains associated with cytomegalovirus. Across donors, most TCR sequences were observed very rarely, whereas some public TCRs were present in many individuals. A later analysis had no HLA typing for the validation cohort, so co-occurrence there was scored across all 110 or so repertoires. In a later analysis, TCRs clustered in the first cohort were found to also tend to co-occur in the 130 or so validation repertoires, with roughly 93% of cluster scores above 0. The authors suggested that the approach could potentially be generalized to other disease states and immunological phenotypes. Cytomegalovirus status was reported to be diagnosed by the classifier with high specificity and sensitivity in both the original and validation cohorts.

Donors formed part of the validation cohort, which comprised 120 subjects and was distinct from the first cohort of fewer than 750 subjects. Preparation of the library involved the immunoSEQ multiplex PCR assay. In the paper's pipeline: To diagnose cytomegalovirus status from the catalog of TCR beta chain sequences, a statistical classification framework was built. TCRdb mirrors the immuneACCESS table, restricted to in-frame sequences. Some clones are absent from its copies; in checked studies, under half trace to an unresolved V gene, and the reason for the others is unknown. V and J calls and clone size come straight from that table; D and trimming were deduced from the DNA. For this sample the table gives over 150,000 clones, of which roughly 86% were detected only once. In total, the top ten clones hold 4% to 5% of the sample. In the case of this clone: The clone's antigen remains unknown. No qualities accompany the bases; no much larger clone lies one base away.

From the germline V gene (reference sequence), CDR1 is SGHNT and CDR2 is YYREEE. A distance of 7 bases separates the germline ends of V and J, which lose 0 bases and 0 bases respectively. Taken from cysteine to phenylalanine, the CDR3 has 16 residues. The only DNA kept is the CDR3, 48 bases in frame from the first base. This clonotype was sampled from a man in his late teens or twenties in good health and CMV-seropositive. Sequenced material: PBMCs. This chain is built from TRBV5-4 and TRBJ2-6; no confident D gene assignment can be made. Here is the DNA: TGTGCCAGCAGCTTGGATCAAATCTCTGGGGCCAACGTCCTGACTTTC. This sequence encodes CASSLDQISGANVLTF.